These T cell receptor beta chains were read from a single sample in a study of cytomegalovirus exposure and HLA in healthy donors. The protocol was immunoSEQ multiplex PCR, while the TCRdb copy is restricted to in-frame clones and leaves out a portion. The sample shows 55,000 to 80,000 clones, about 71% of them seen only once. The sample comprised PBMCs. Receptor source: a man in his fifties or sixties in good health and CMV-seropositive. The CDR3 runs from the conserved cysteine through the conserved F or W. Fields, in order: V gene, clone size, D gene, J gene, CDR3 DNA, CDR3 protein. The D gene is left open where the match is weak. A clone size is listed for some rows: how often the clone was seen (once, few, many), or a class if it is expanded.

V: TRBV5-8; size: -; D: -; J: TRBJ2-5; DNA: TGTGCCAGCAGCTCCTCGGGTCCCTTTAGGGGAACCCAGTACTTC; CDR3: CASSSSGPFRGTQYF
V: TRBV7-6; size: -; D: -; J: TRBJ1-2; DNA: TGTGCCAGCAGCTCCCACGGGACACCAGAGAGCTACACCTTC; CDR3: CASSSHGTPESYTF
V: TRBV10-3; size: -; D: TRBD1; J: TRBJ1-5; DNA: TGTGCCACCCAGGGGGTCGGCAGCAATCAGCCCCAGCATTTT; CDR3: CATQGVGSNQPQHF
V: TRBV5-8; size: -; D: TRBD1; J: TRBJ1-2; DNA: TGTGCCAGCAGCTTTGGACAGGGGGCGGGGAGCTATGGCTACACCTTC; CDR3: CASSFGQGAGSYGYTF
V: TRBV4-1; size: few; D: -; J: TRBJ2-3; DNA: TGCGCCAGCAGCCCCGGGACTGGACTCCGGGATACGCAGTATTTT; CDR3: CASSPGTGLRDTQYF
V: TRBV14; size: -; D: -; J: TRBJ1-6; DNA: TGTGCCAGCAGCCAAGCAGGTTTTAATTCACCCCTCCACTTT; CDR3: CASSQAGFNSPLHF
V: TRBV7-9; size: -; D: TRBD1; J: TRBJ1-4; DNA: TGTGCCAGCCAGGGGGCTGAAAAACTGTTTTTT; CDR3: CASQGAEKLFF
V: TRBV27; size: -; D: -; J: TRBJ1-3; DNA: TGTGCCAGCCTTTCTGGAAACACCATATATTTT; CDR3: CASLSGNTIYF
V: TRBV5-6; size: -; D: -; J: TRBJ2-3; DNA: TGTGCCAGCGGCCGGGACTTTTCCACAGATACGCAGTATTTT; CDR3: CASGRDFSTDTQYF
V: TRBV11-3; size: -; D: TRBD2; J: TRBJ2-1; DNA: TGTGCCAGCAGCGTTAGCGGGAGAATCAATGAGCAGTTCTTC; CDR3: CASSVSGRINEQFF